Here is one T cell receptor (beta chain) with its context. After removal of 0 bases from V and 5 bases from J, the junction contained 9 bases not matched to a gene. Germline V gene data show CDR1 as SGDLS and CDR2 as YYNGEE. CDR3 length: 16 amino acids. These data originate in a study of blood T cell repertoires in COVID-19. Background on the study: Material from acute and convalescent COVID-19 was sourced from the United States, Italy and Spain. PBMCs, B-cell-depleted T cells, or T cells provided the cDNA or gDNA that made up the material.

Per the original data handling: Nucleated cell number was recorded as an estimate derived from reference gene primer amplification. Here immunoSEQ multiplex PCR was the method, and the copy in TCRdb shows in-frame clones only, minus some. The V and J calls and clone size were taken over from that table, and D and trimming were inferred from the DNA. The sample has 45,000 to 60,000 clones, about four fifths seen once. This clonotype was sampled from a man in his fifties with acute or convalescent COVID-19. The chain recombines TRBV9 with TRBJ2-5; 8 bases are shared with TRBD2. Sequencing was performed on peripheral blood. The CDR3 DNA follows: TGTGCCAGCAGCGTAGCCCCCGGGACTAGACGGGAGACCCAGTACTTC. This codes for CASSVAPGTRRETQYF.